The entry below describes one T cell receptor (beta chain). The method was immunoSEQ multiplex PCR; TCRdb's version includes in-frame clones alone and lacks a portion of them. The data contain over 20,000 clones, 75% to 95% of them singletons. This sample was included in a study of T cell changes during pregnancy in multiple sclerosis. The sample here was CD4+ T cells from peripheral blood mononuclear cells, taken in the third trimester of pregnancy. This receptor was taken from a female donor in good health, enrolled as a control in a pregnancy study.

The CDR3 spells CASSLRGINEKLFF. The CDR3 DNA is TGCGCCAGCAGCTTGCGGGGAATTAATGAAAAACTGTTTTTT. This chain uses TRBV5-1 with TRBJ1-4; no clear D gene. V was pared by 1 base and J by 4 bases, with 8 bases between. The CDR3 spans 14 residues. Germline CDR1 reads SGHRS; CDR2 reads YFSETQ.